This TCR beta chain originates from a study of shared clonotypes between healthy human individuals. Overall study results and limits: For naive CD4 cells, around 5.1% of clonotypes were shared across a few donors.

An assay was performed, and its level was deep. Some clones are missing from TCRdb's copy, which holds only in-frame ones; the method was immunoSEQ multiplex PCR. In the table there are about 2.3 million clones, roughly 92% of which are singletons. The V gene lost 0 bases and the J gene lost 2 bases, with 8 bases spanning the gap. Germline lookup yields CDR1 SGHRS and CDR2 YFSETQ. This CDR3 region has 14 residues. A note on this clone: Its specificity is not known.

This chain links TRBV5-1 with TRBJ1-2; the D is unclear. Source material: naive CD4+ T cells from PBMCs. Documented subset: CD45RA+ positively selected. The sequence derives from a man aged 18 to 35 in good health. Some clones in this sample may be carry-over from other donors' samples. This CDR3 reads CASSLEVGNYGYTF. In DNA form, the CDR3 reads TGCGCCAGCAGCTTGGAGGTGGGAAACTATGGCTACACCTTC.